This TCR beta chain originates from a study of T cell responses to AZD1222 COVID-19 vaccine. Findings and caveats of the study: Baseline serostatus was positive in only a handful of AZD1222 recipients. Researchers took repertoire samples only after the peak T cell response had come.

Libraries were prepared by immunoSEQ multiplex PCR; TCRdb keeps only in-frame clonotypes and omits some of them. The repertoire holds 180,000 or so clones, approximately 90% seen once, with more than 1.5% in the top ten. Details on this clone: What it binds is unknown.

Germline V gives CDR1 ENHRY, CDR2 SYGVKD. The CDR3 is 15 amino acids. Trimming took 2 bases from V and 1 from J, leaving 10 bases between them. The clonotype comes from an adult who received the AZD1222 COVID-19 vaccine. The gene calls are TRBV10-3 and TRBJ2-3, with D uncertain. The sample consisted of peripheral blood, taken 28 days after the second AZD1222 dose. Written as DNA, the CDR3 is TGTGCCATCAGTGAGCCCCGCGGCGGCACAGATACGCAGTATTTT. Translated: CAISEPRGGTDTQYF.